Listed below are T cell receptor beta chains from one sample, sequenced in a study of blood T cell repertoires in COVID-19. Assay: immunoSEQ multiplex PCR; the TCRdb copy retains only in-frame clones and omits some. The data show fewer than 200,000 clones, about 90% seen once. Sequencing was performed on peripheral blood. These receptors originate from a man aged 65 to 79 with active or convalescent COVID-19. Each CDR3 is given with its conserved first and last residue. A D gene is named only where the DNA matches it firmly. Only some rows state a clone size, as once, few, many or a class for expanded clones.

J,size,V,D,DNA,CDR3
TRBJ2-3,.,TRBV5-6,.,TGTGCCAGCACTCCCCAAATGGGGGGTTATACGCAGTATTTT,CASTPQMGGYTQYF
TRBJ2-5,.,TRBV9,TRBD2,TGTGCCAGCAGCGTAGGGGCTAGCGGGGGTCGACAAGAGACCCAGTACTTC,CASSVGASGGRQETQYF
TRBJ2-1,.,TRBV19,.,TGTGCCAGTAGTATAGGAGGACTGAACACCAATGAGCAGTTCTTC,CASSIGGLNTNEQFF
TRBJ1-3,.,TRBV7-2,.,TGTGCCAGCAGCTCCGACGCGGTTGGAAACACCATATATTTT,CASSSDAVGNTIYF
TRBJ1-3,.,TRBV13,TRBD1,TGTGCCAGCAGCCCCGGACCCGGGACAGGGCCTGGAAACACCATATATTTT,CASSPGPGTGPGNTIYF
TRBJ1-2,.,TRBV29-1,TRBD1,TGCAGCGTTGAGACAGGGTTGGGCTATGGCTACACCTTC,CSVETGLGYGYTF
TRBJ1-1,.,TRBV15,.,TGTGCCACCAGCTCTCTTGAGCTTCGGACTGAAGCTTTCTTT,CATSSLELRTEAFF
TRBJ2-5,.,TRBV5-1,.,TGCGCCAGCAGCTGGAGTGGTGGAGAGACCCAGTACTTC,CASSWSGGETQYF
TRBJ1-2,.,TRBV18,.,TGTGCCAGCTCACCCGGACAGTTATCAGGCTACACCTTC,CASSPGQLSGYTF
TRBJ2-2,.,TRBV20-1,.,TGCAGTGCTAGTTACCGGGGGGCTAGCGCGGGCGGGGAGCTGTTTTTT,CSASYRGASAGGELFF
TRBJ1-6,.,TRBV6-5,TRBD1,TGTGCCAGCAGCACCGGGACAGGCTGGTCACCCCTCCACTTT,CASSTGTGWSPLHF
TRBJ1-3,.,TRBV25-1,TRBD1,TGTGCCAGCAGTGCCTACAGGGGCGTGATATATTTT,CASSAYRGVIYF
TRBJ2-1,.,TRBV18,TRBD2,TGTGCCAGCTCCCCACGACTTGCTAGCGGGAGGGCTGGTAATGAGCAGTTCTTC,CASSPRLASGRAGNEQFF
TRBJ1-2,.,TRBV19,.,TGTGCCAGTAGTATCCCAGGGATCAACTATGGCTACACCTTC,CASSIPGINYGYTF
TRBJ2-5,.,TRBV10-1,.,TGCGCCAGCAGTGGGCCCGGAGGGAAGACCCAGTACTTC,CASSGPGGKTQYF
TRBJ1-1,.,TRBV18,TRBD1,TGTGCCACTCGGGACAGCCCGAACACTGAAGCTTTCTTT,CATRDSPNTEAFF
TRBJ2-1,.,TRBV6-2/TRBV6-3,.,TGTGCCAGCAGTCTTCGACCAGGGTTGAACAATGAGCAGTTCTTC,CASSLRPGLNNEQFF
TRBJ2-1,few,TRBV9,TRBD2,TGTGCCAGCAGCGTAGTCTCGGCTAGCGGGAGTAAAGGCGGTGAGCAGTTCTTC,CASSVVSASGSKGGEQFF
TRBJ2-4,.,TRBV10-3,.,TGTGCCATCAGTGAGTCCTTTAGCGGTCTAGCCAAAAACATTCAGTACTTC,CAISESFSGLAKNIQYF
TRBJ1-2,once,TRBV30,.,TGTGCCTGGAGATCAATGGGGGCAGATGGCTACACCTTC,CAWRSMGADGYTF
TRBJ1-3,.,TRBV5-1,TRBD1,TGCGCCAGCAGCCAAGGACAGGGACGCCCCCACTCTGGAAACACCATATATTTT,CASSQGQGRPHSGNTIYF
TRBJ1-3,.,TRBV28,TRBD1,TGTGCCAGCAGTAGACAGGGGGGGTCTGGAAACACCATATATTTT,CASSRQGGSGNTIYF
TRBJ2-5,.,TRBV25-1,.,TGTGCCAGCAGTGAATATGGCTTAAAAGAGACCCAGTACTTC,CASSEYGLKETQYF
TRBJ1-2,.,TRBV3-1/TRBV3-2,.,TGTGCCAGCAGCCAAGACGTACGGGAGTTCTATGGCTACACCTTC,CASSQDVREFYGYTF
TRBJ1-5,.,TRBV6-2/TRBV6-3,.,TGTGCCAGCAGTTACACAGATAATCAGCCCCAGCATTTT,CASSYTDNQPQHF
TRBJ2-3,once,TRBV6-2/TRBV6-3,TRBD2,TGTGCCAGCAGTCCCTGGGGGGGGAGCACAGATACGCAGTATTTT,CASSPWGGSTDTQYF
TRBJ2-3,few,TRBV11-3,.,TGTGCCAGCAGTCCGCCCCCGGGAGATACGCAGTATTTT,CASSPPPGDTQYF
TRBJ1-1,many,TRBV7-9,.,TGTGCCAGCAGCCAACATCCGAACACTGAAGCTTTCTTT,CASSQHPNTEAFF
TRBJ2-7,.,TRBV7-9,TRBD1,TGTGCCAGCAGCCCGGGACAGACCTGGGCTGACGAGCAGTACTTC,CASSPGQTWADEQYF
TRBJ1-1,.,TRBV7-2,.,TGTGCCAGCAGCTACCGTAGCACTGAAGCTTTCTTT,CASSYRSTEAFF
TRBJ1-6,.,TRBV18,.,TGTGCCAGCTCACCAATAACTGGGGGCATCAATTCACCCCTCCACTTT,CASSPITGGINSPLHF
TRBJ2-1,few,TRBV2,TRBD2,TGTGCCCGTAACGGGGGGGGACCTTACAATGAGCAGTTCTTC,CARNGGGPYNEQFF
TRBJ2-2,.,TRBV19,TRBD2,TGTGCCAGTTTTCGGACTAGCGGGAGGGCCGCCGGGGAGCTGTTTTTT,CASFRTSGRAAGELFF
TRBJ1-3,.,TRBV7-2,.,TGTGCCAGCAGCTCCGCCCCGCTCAGGACATTTGGAAACACCATATATTTT,CASSSAPLRTFGNTIYF
TRBJ1-5,.,TRBV7-2,.,TGTGCCAGCAGCTTAGGACAGACAAGCAATCAGCCCCAGCATTTT,CASSLGQTSNQPQHF
TRBJ2-7,.,TRBV6-6,.,TGTGCCAGCAGTTACTCCTTATACTACGAGCAGTACTTC,CASSYSLYYEQYF
TRBJ2-2,.,TRBV19,.,TGTGCCAGTAGTATCGTCCCGCGACTCACGAACACCGGGGAGCTGTTTTTT,CASSIVPRLTNTGELFF
TRBJ1-5,.,TRBV9,.,TGTGCCAGCAGCCAGGGGATCAGCAATCAGCCCCAGCATTTT,CASSQGISNQPQHF
TRBJ2-7,.,TRBV7-9,TRBD2,TGTGCCAGCAGCTCGGGACTAGCGGGAGGGTCCTACGAGCAGTACTTC,CASSSGLAGGSYEQYF
TRBJ1-1,once,TRBV18,.,TGTGCCAGCTCGATGTACGGGAACACTGAAGCTTTCTTT,CASSMYGNTEAFF
TRBJ2-3,many,TRBV7-2,.,TGTGCCAGCAGCTCGGCAGCGAGCACAGATACGCAGTATTTT,CASSSAASTDTQYF
TRBJ2-2,once,TRBV5-1,TRBD1,TGCGCCAGCATGGAAAAAAGGGGGCGGAATACCGGGGAGCTGTTTTTT,CASMEKRGRNTGELFF